The 11 T cell receptor beta chains given below trace back to one sample, sequenced in a study of T cell changes during pregnancy in multiple sclerosis. Using immunoSEQ multiplex PCR, the repertoire was profiled, and TCRdb retains in-frame clones only, with some absent. The table has about 64,000 clones, 80% to 95% seen once. The sample was peripheral blood, taken in the second trimester of pregnancy. Receptor source: a female donor with multiple sclerosis, enrolled in a pregnancy study.

This clone was seen a single time. The chain joins TRBV19 to TRBJ2-1; no clear D gene. The CDR3 contains 13 residues. The germline V and J ends were trimmed by 10 bases and 9 bases, with 19 bases remaining between them. Germline-derived CDR1 and CDR2 are LNHDA and SQIVND (reference sequence). The CDR3: CATKPVSYGEQFF. The CDR3 coding sequence is TGTGCCACCAAGCCTGTTAGTTACGGTGAGCAGTTCTTC. The variable domain in full, completed from reference TRBV19 and TRBJ2-1, reads DGGITQSPKYLFRKEGQNVTLSCEQNLNHDAMYWYRQDPGQGLRLIYYSQIVNDFQKGDIAEGYSVSREKKESFPLTVTSAQKNPTAFYLCATKPVSYGEQFFGPGTRLTVL.

The chain combines TRBV28 with TRBJ1-6, with unresolved D. The CDR3 is 16 amino acids. The V gene lost 1 base and the J gene lost 3 bases, with 10 bases spanning the gap. The germline V gene has CDR1 MDHEN and CDR2 SYDVKM. The CDR3 loop reads CASSLSARLYNSPLHF. The CDR3 DNA reads as TGTGCCAGCAGTTTATCGGCCAGGCTCTATAATTCACCCCTCCACTTT. The full variable domain, with the rest looked up from reference TRBV28 and TRBJ1-6, is DVKVTQSSRYLVKRTGEKVFLECVQDMDHENMFWYRQDPGLGLRLIYFSYDVKMKEKGDIPEGYSVSREKKERFSLILESASTNQTSMYLCASSLSARLYNSPLHFGNGTRLTVT.

This chain links TRBV7-8 with TRBJ1-2; TRBD1 aligns across 10 bases. The J segment lost 3 bases and the V segment lost 6 bases, leaving 16 bases of the junction unmatched. In germline, CDR1 is SGHVS, CDR2 FQNEAQ. The CDR3 runs 18 residues. The CDR3 sequence: CASSSRGGQGEGDYGYTF. Written as DNA, the CDR3 is TGTGCCAGCAGTTCACGGGGTGGACAGGGGGAGGGCGACTATGGCTACACCTTC. Variable domain in full (rest from reference TRBV7-8 and TRBJ1-2): GAGVSQSPRYKVAKRGQDVALRCDPISGHVSLFWYQQALGQGPEFLTYFQNEAQLDKSGLPSDRFFAERPEGSVSTLKIQRTQQEDSAVYLCASSSRGGQGEGDYGYTFGSGTRLTVV.

V gene TRBV28 combines with J gene TRBJ2-7; possible D gene TRBD1, 7 bases. Trimming took off 6 bases at V and 0 bases at J, with 15 bases between the two ends. The CDR3 is made up of 15 amino acids. Germline CDR1 and CDR2: MDHEN and SYDVKM. Here the CDR3 reads CASRAQGGLSYEQYF. The DNA of the CDR3 is TGTGCCAGCAGGGCCCAGGGGGGACTCTCCTACGAGCAGTACTTC.

V usage is TRBV5-1 and J usage is TRBJ1-2; no clear D gene. CDR3 length equals 16 residues. Germline CDR1 and CDR2: SGHRS and YFSETQ. V gave up 3 bases and J gave up 4 bases, with 19 bases separating them. The CDR3 nucleotides are TGCGCCAGCAGCTACGGCAGGATCGCGAATTTCTATGGCTACACCTTC. This codes for CASSYGRIANFYGYTF.

The chain joins TRBV28 to TRBJ1-5; possible D gene TRBD1, 5 bases. Germline V gives CDR1 MDHEN, CDR2 SYDVKM. Trimming took off 5 bases at V and 0 bases at J, with 11 bases between the two ends. This CDR3 comprises 15 residues. CDR3 protein: CASSTVQASNQPQHF. The CDR3 bases are TGTGCCAGCAGTACTGTACAGGCTAGCAATCAGCCCCAGCATTTT. The full variable domain, its missing parts supplied by reference TRBV28 and TRBJ1-5, is DVKVTQSSRYLVKRTGEKVFLECVQDMDHENMFWYRQDPGLGLRLIYFSYDVKMKEKGDIPEGYSVSREKKERFSLILESASTNQTSMYLCASSTVQASNQPQHFGDGTRLSIL.

This rearrangement joins TRBV4-1 to TRBJ2-5, with a tentative D call TRBD1 (6 bases). With 1 base removed from V and 5 bases from J, the gap between germline ends came to 11 bases. The germline V gene has CDR1 MGHRA and CDR2 YSYEKL. The CDR3 extends over 14 amino acids. The CDR3 here is CASSQGRGQETQYF. CDR3 nucleotide sequence: TGCGCCAGCAGCCAAGGCAGGGGTCAGGAGACCCAGTACTTC.

The V call is TRBV7-8, the J call TRBJ1-1; maybe TRBD1 (5 bases). Trimming removed 5 bases at V and 5 bases at J, with 18 bases between. The CDR3 loop spans 15 amino acids. Germline assignment: CDR1 SGHVS and CDR2 FQNEAQ. The CDR3 DNA reads as TGTGCCAGCAGCAGACCCCCTCGGGGGTATACTGAAGCTTTCTTT. Encoded protein: CASSRPPRGYTEAFF.

This clone has only one observation. The chain has TRBV7-9 and TRBJ2-1, with 13 bases lining up with TRBD2. This CDR3 contains 15 residues. With 5 bases clipped from V and 7 bases from J, the junction kept 5 bases outside the gene matches. Germline CDR1 reads SEHNR; CDR2 reads FQNEAQ (reference sequence). The CDR3 DNA is TGTGCCAGCAGCCCTCGACTAGCGGGAGGAAATGAGCAGTTCTTC. The encoded protein is CASSPRLAGGNEQFF.

The chain is built from TRBV21-1 and TRBJ1-5; TRBD1 is the table's D call, not checked against the DNA. TRBV21-1 is annotated as a pseudogene. The CDR3 extends over 19 amino acids. CDR3 sequence reads: CASSNISSPRVEVNQPQHF. DNA for the CDR3: TGTGCCAGCAGCAACATAAGTAGCCCCAGGGTTGAGGTCAATCAGCCCCAGCATTTT.

CDR3 nucleotides: TGTGCCAGCAATGATGCAGGGCTTTTTGAAGCTTTCTTT. As protein: CASNDAGLFEAFF. This chain uses TRBV28 with TRBJ1-1; D might be TRBD1 (5 bases). The CDR3 sequence is 13 residues long. Germline values: CDR1 MDHEN, CDR2 SYDVKM. The V gene lost 7 bases and the J gene lost 7 bases, with 16 bases spanning the gap.